The clone carrying this T cell receptor beta chain was picked up a small number of times. Other DNA variants within this sample encode the same CDR3. These data come from a study of shared clonotypes between healthy human individuals. Study as a whole: The cohort comprised a couple of women and three men. Their ages spanned 18 to 49 years. Each donor contributed plates that comprised three CD4 naive, three CD4 memory, two CD8 naive and one CD8 memory.

This table comes from immunoSEQ multiplex PCR, and its TCRdb copy is limited to in-frame clones, with some not included. The data contain 2 million to 2.5 million clones, roughly 93% of them singletons. Donors had no recently reported acute infections or vaccinations and were HIV-negative. The split of CD4+ cells yielded CD45RA+ naive and CD45RA-negative memory subsets. V dropped 2 bases and J dropped 1 base, with 5 bases sitting between them. The length of the CDR3 is 13 residues. In germline, CDR1 is KGHSH, CDR2 LQKENI. The TCR comes from a man between 18 and 29 years old in good health. Some clones in this sample may be carry-over from other donors' samples. The specimen sequenced was naive CD4+ T cells from PBMCs. Subset here: CD45RA+ positively selected. V is TRBV18 and J is TRBJ1-1; unclear D gene. DNA for the CDR3: TGTGCCAGCTCACCAAACAGGAACACTGAAGCTTTCTTT. Its translation: CASSPNRNTEAFF.